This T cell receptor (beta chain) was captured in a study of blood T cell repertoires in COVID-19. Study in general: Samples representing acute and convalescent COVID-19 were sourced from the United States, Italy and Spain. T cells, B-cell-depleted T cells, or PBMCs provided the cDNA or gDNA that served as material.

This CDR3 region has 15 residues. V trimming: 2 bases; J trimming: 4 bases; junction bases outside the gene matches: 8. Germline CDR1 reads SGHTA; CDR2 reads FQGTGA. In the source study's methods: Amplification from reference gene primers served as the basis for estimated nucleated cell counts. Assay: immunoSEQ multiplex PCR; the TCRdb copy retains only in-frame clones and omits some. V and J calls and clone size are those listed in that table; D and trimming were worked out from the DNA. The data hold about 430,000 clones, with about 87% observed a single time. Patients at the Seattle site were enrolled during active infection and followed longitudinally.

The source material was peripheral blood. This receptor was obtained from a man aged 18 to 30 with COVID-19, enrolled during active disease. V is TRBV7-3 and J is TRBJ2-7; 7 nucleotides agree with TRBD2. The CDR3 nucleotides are TGTGCCAGCAGCTTAGCATCAATTAGCGGGTACGAGCAGTACTTC. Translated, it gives CASSLASISGYEQYF.